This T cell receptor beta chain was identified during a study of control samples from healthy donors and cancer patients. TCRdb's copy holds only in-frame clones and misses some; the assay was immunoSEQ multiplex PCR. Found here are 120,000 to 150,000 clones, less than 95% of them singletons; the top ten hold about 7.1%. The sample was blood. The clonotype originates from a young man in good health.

In DNA form, the CDR3 reads TGTGCCAGCAGCAACGGGCCTAACTATGGCTACACCTTC. Protein: CASSNGPNYGYTF. The genes are TRBV21-1 and TRBJ1-2. TRBV21-1 is listed as a pseudogene. This CDR3 comprises 13 residues.